A selection of T cell receptor beta chains follows, all from one sample in a study of a mutant IDH1 vaccine in newly diagnosed glioma. The antigens for these receptors are not known. The assay was immunoSEQ multiplex PCR, and TCRdb's table has in-frame clones only and misses some. The profile shows about 46,000 clones, around 94% of them singletons. The sequencing used PBMCs, collected from a glioma patient whose treatment included an IDH1 peptide vaccine. The receptor source for this set is a man in his fifties or sixties with glioma. CDR3s include the opening cysteine and the closing phenylalanine or tryptophan. The order of the fields is clone size, J gene, V gene, D gene, CDR3 protein, CDR3 DNA. A D gene is named only where the DNA matches it firmly. Where a row states a size, it is once, few, many or the class of an expanded clone; other rows omit it.

clone size: -; J gene: TRBJ1-4; V gene: TRBV9; D gene: TRBD1; CDR3 protein: CASSVGPLGTGDEKLFF; CDR3 DNA: TGTGCCAGCAGCGTAGGCCCCCTCGGGACAGGGGATGAAAAACTGTTTTTT
clone size: -; J gene: TRBJ2-5; V gene: TRBV9; D gene: TRBD2; CDR3 protein: CASSAQWERGVETQYF; CDR3 DNA: TGTGCCAGCAGCGCCCAGTGGGAGCGGGGGGTGGAGACCCAGTACTTC
clone size: -; J gene: TRBJ1-1; V gene: TRBV5-1; D gene: TRBD1; CDR3 protein: CASSRTTGTLNTEAFF; CDR3 DNA: TGCGCCAGCAGCCGGACGACAGGGACACTGAACACTGAAGCTTTCTTT
clone size: -; J gene: TRBJ2-1; V gene: TRBV7-2; D gene: -; CDR3 protein: CASSLRGDRPYNEQFF; CDR3 DNA: TGTGCCAGCAGCTTACGCGGCGACAGGCCATACAATGAGCAGTTCTTC
clone size: -; J gene: TRBJ1-2; V gene: TRBV6-5; D gene: -; CDR3 protein: CASSSGSNYGYTF; CDR3 DNA: TGTGCCAGCAGTAGCGGATCGAACTATGGCTACACCTTC
clone size: -; J gene: TRBJ2-1; V gene: TRBV4-2; D gene: TRBD2; CDR3 protein: CASSQPPTSGVQFEQFF; CDR3 DNA: TGTGCCAGCAGCCAACCTCCGACTAGCGGGGTCCAGTTTGAGCAGTTCTTC
clone size: -; J gene: TRBJ2-7; V gene: TRBV5-4; D gene: -; CDR3 protein: CASSFERRAGEQYF; CDR3 DNA: TGTGCCAGCAGCTTCGAGCGGAGAGCAGGTGAGCAGTACTTC
clone size: -; J gene: TRBJ1-1; V gene: TRBV7-8; D gene: TRBD1; CDR3 protein: CASSPRTGSTEAFF; CDR3 DNA: TGTGCCAGCAGCCCAAGGACAGGGTCCACTGAAGCTTTCTTT
clone size: few; J gene: TRBJ1-5; V gene: TRBV6-6; D gene: TRBD1; CDR3 protein: CASSQAQGGQPQHF; CDR3 DNA: TGTGCCAGCAGCCAGGCACAGGGGGGTCAGCCCCAGCATTTT
clone size: few; J gene: TRBJ2-3; V gene: TRBV2; D gene: TRBD2; CDR3 protein: CASSGSLAGEDPDTQYF; CDR3 DNA: TGTGCCAGCAGTGGGTCACTAGCGGGAGAGGATCCAGATACGCAGTATTTT
clone size: -; J gene: TRBJ2-5; V gene: TRBV6-5; D gene: TRBD1; CDR3 protein: CASSELGQGQETQYF; CDR3 DNA: TGTGCCAGCAGCGAACTAGGACAGGGCCAAGAGACCCAGTACTTC
clone size: -; J gene: TRBJ2-6; V gene: TRBV6-1; D gene: -; CDR3 protein: CASSERRLLAGANVLTF; CDR3 DNA: TGTGCCAGCAGTGAAAGGAGGTTGCTAGCTGGGGCCAACGTCCTGACTTTC
clone size: -; J gene: TRBJ1-2; V gene: TRBV4-2; D gene: -; CDR3 protein: CASSQDPDRDGYTF; CDR3 DNA: TGTGCCAGCAGCCAAGATCCGGACCGCGATGGCTACACCTTC
clone size: -; J gene: TRBJ1-6; V gene: TRBV6-5; D gene: TRBD1; CDR3 protein: CASSYRDRGRSPLHF; CDR3 DNA: TGTGCCAGCAGTTACCGCGACAGGGGGCGTTCACCCCTCCACTTT
clone size: -; J gene: TRBJ2-1; V gene: TRBV20-1; D gene: -; CDR3 protein: CSPRRHNEQFF; CDR3 DNA: TGCAGTCCAAGACGGCACAATGAGCAGTTCTTC
clone size: -; J gene: TRBJ2-3; V gene: TRBV5-1; D gene: -; CDR3 protein: CASSDSGNTQYF; CDR3 DNA: TGCGCCAGCAGCGATTCAGGGAATACGCAGTATTTT
clone size: -; J gene: TRBJ1-4; V gene: TRBV14; D gene: TRBD1; CDR3 protein: CASSQVDRVRGEKLFF; CDR3 DNA: TGTGCCAGCAGCCAAGTCGACAGGGTTAGAGGTGAAAAACTGTTTTTT
clone size: -; J gene: TRBJ1-1; V gene: TRBV19; D gene: -; CDR3 protein: CASSYREVGTEAFF; CDR3 DNA: TGTGCCAGTAGTTACAGGGAAGTCGGCACTGAAGCTTTCTTT
clone size: -; J gene: TRBJ1-1; V gene: TRBV30; D gene: TRBD1; CDR3 protein: CAWSVGQGASTEAFF; CDR3 DNA: TGTGCCTGGAGTGTAGGGCAGGGGGCCTCCACTGAAGCTTTCTTT
clone size: -; J gene: TRBJ1-3; V gene: TRBV19; D gene: -; CDR3 protein: CASNPRDSSGNTIYF; CDR3 DNA: TGTGCCAGTAACCCTCGTGACAGCTCTGGAAACACCATATATTTT
clone size: -; J gene: TRBJ1-4; V gene: TRBV7-9; D gene: -; CDR3 protein: CASSLVVGPREKLFF; CDR3 DNA: TGTGCCAGCAGCTTAGTGGTAGGGCCGCGAGAAAAACTGTTTTTT
clone size: -; J gene: TRBJ2-1; V gene: TRBV4-2; D gene: -; CDR3 protein: CASSQRHDYNEQFF; CDR3 DNA: TGTGCCAGCAGCCAAAGGCACGACTACAATGAGCAGTTCTTC
clone size: once; J gene: TRBJ2-1; V gene: TRBV7-9; D gene: -; CDR3 protein: CASSLVLHEQFF; CDR3 DNA: TGTGCCAGCAGCTTAGTATTGCATGAGCAGTTCTTC
clone size: -; J gene: TRBJ2-7; V gene: TRBV30; D gene: -; CDR3 protein: CAWSFGVGEQYF; CDR3 DNA: TGTGCCTGGAGTTTCGGGGTAGGGGAGCAGTACTTC
clone size: once; J gene: TRBJ1-1; V gene: TRBV10-1; D gene: -; CDR3 protein: CASSESKAGRYGLAFF; CDR3 DNA: TGCGCCAGCAGTGAGTCGAAAGCAGGACGCTACGGATTAGCTTTCTTT
clone size: -; J gene: TRBJ2-4; V gene: TRBV7-2; D gene: TRBD1; CDR3 protein: CASSPAGQGNIQYF; CDR3 DNA: TGTGCCAGCAGCCCCGCGGGACAGGGGAACATTCAGTACTTC
clone size: -; J gene: TRBJ2-2; V gene: TRBV5-1; D gene: TRBD1; CDR3 protein: CASSRGSGQGNTGELFF; CDR3 DNA: TGCGCCAGCAGCAGGGGGTCGGGACAGGGTAACACCGGGGAGCTGTTTTTT
clone size: -; J gene: TRBJ2-3; V gene: TRBV7-3; D gene: TRBD2; CDR3 protein: CASSLAGGNSDTQYF; CDR3 DNA: TGTGCCAGCAGCTTAGCGGGGGGCAATTCGGATACGCAGTATTTT
clone size: -; J gene: TRBJ2-1; V gene: TRBV5-1; D gene: TRBD2; CDR3 protein: CASSLTSGSSNEQFF; CDR3 DNA: TGCGCCAGCAGCCTTACTAGCGGGAGTAGCAATGAGCAGTTCTTC
clone size: -; J gene: TRBJ1-2; V gene: TRBV30; D gene: TRBD1; CDR3 protein: CAWSVGTGGRGYTF; CDR3 DNA: TGTGCCTGGAGTGTTGGGACAGGGGGCCGGGGCTACACCTTC
clone size: -; J gene: TRBJ2-5; V gene: TRBV28; D gene: TRBD2; CDR3 protein: CASTPLGSNLAGVGETQYF; CDR3 DNA: TGTGCCAGCACCCCATTAGGGTCCAATCTAGCGGGAGTAGGGGAGACCCAGTACTTC
clone size: -; J gene: TRBJ1-6; V gene: TRBV6-6; D gene: -; CDR3 protein: CASSDGTETSPLHF; CDR3 DNA: TGTGCCAGCAGTGACGGGACGGAGACTTCACCCCTCCACTTT
clone size: -; J gene: TRBJ1-1; V gene: TRBV23-1; D gene: -; CDR3 protein: CASSQSSSTEAFF; CDR3 DNA: TGCGCCAGCAGTCAATCGTCGAGTACTGAAGCTTTCTTT
clone size: -; J gene: TRBJ2-7; V gene: TRBV7-9; D gene: TRBD1; CDR3 protein: CASSRDSSYEQYF; CDR3 DNA: TGTGCCAGCTCTAGGGACAGCTCCTACGAGCAGTACTTC
clone size: once; J gene: TRBJ2-7; V gene: TRBV5-6; D gene: -; CDR3 protein: CASSERASYEQYF; CDR3 DNA: TGTGCCAGCAGCGAAAGGGCTTCCTACGAGCAGTACTTC
clone size: -; J gene: TRBJ2-7; V gene: TRBV7-3; D gene: -; CDR3 protein: CASSLTAGGSYEQYF; CDR3 DNA: TGTGCCAGCAGCTTAACGGCGGGCGGATCCTACGAGCAGTACTTC
clone size: -; J gene: TRBJ2-7; V gene: TRBV28; D gene: TRBD1; CDR3 protein: CASSYIRQGSYEQYF; CDR3 DNA: TGTGCCAGCAGTTATATCAGACAGGGCTCCTACGAGCAGTACTTC
clone size: -; J gene: TRBJ2-3; V gene: TRBV9; D gene: TRBD2; CDR3 protein: CASSHHPSSGDTDTQYF; CDR3 DNA: TGTGCCAGCAGCCATCACCCCTCCAGCGGGGACACAGATACGCAGTATTTT
clone size: -; J gene: TRBJ1-2; V gene: TRBV7-2; D gene: TRBD1; CDR3 protein: CASSEGTVTNYGYTF; CDR3 DNA: TGTGCCAGCAGCGAAGGGACAGTCACTAACTATGGCTACACCTTC
clone size: -; J gene: TRBJ1-2; V gene: TRBV19; D gene: -; CDR3 protein: CASRQGLGNYGYTF; CDR3 DNA: TGTGCCAGTAGACAGGGTTTGGGCAACTATGGCTACACCTTC
clone size: -; J gene: TRBJ2-6; V gene: TRBV6-1; D gene: -; CDR3 protein: CASRRGGSGANVLTF; CDR3 DNA: TGTGCCAGCAGGAGGGGGGGCTCCGGGGCCAACGTCCTGACTTTC
clone size: -; J gene: TRBJ1-5; V gene: TRBV28; D gene: -; CDR3 protein: CASRRDKGFWPQHF; CDR3 DNA: TGTGCCAGCAGGCGGGACAAGGGGTTTTGGCCCCAGCATTTT